Following are 3 T cell receptor beta chains from one sample sequenced in a study of control samples from healthy donors and cancer patients. Repertoires were generated with immunoSEQ multiplex PCR, while TCRdb's copy carries only in-frame clones and drops some. The table records about 120,000 clones, 80% to 95% of them present only once. Sequences were obtained from PBMCs. The receptors were gathered from an elderly man with head and neck cancer.

The rearrangement uses TRBV5-4 and TRBJ2-1; 12 nucleotides line up with TRBD2. The V and J ends lost 0 bases and 7 bases, in that order; junction bases with no gene match: 5. Per the germline V gene, CDR1 is SGHNT and CDR2 is YYREEE (reference sequence). The CDR3 runs to 16 residues. The DNA of the CDR3 is TGTGCCAGCAGCTTGGATCTAGCGGGAGGGAGGAATGAGCAGTTCTTC. Translating it yields CASSLDLAGGRNEQFF.

The sample holds a few counts of this clone. This sequence joins TRBV11-2 and TRBJ1-5; D remains ambiguous. The CDR3 covers 13 residues. The V gene lost 5 bases and the J gene lost 5 bases, with 10 bases spanning the gap. Germline CDR1 reads SGHAT; CDR2 reads FQNNGV. The CDR3 reads CASSLGSHQPQHF. The DNA for the CDR3 is TGTGCCAGCAGCCTTGGCAGCCATCAGCCCCAGCATTTT.

There are a few counts of this clone. The chain couples TRBV19 to TRBJ1-1; D gene unclear. The CDR3 is 13 amino acids. Germline V gene data show CDR1 as LNHDA and CDR2 as SQIVND (reference sequence). The V gene lost 7 bases and the J gene lost 5 bases, with 14 bases spanning the gap. The chain's CDR3 is CASMSRDQTEAFF. The CDR3, as DNA: TGTGCCAGTATGTCAAGGGATCAAACTGAAGCTTTCTTT. Filled out from reference TRBV19 and TRBJ1-1, the complete variable domain reads DGGITQSPKYLFRKEGQNVTLSCEQNLNHDAMYWYRQDPGQGLRLIYYSQIVNDFQKGDIAEGYSVSREKKESFPLTVTSAQKNPTAFYLCASMSRDQTEAFFGQGTRLTVV.